Following are 18 T cell receptor beta chains from one sample sequenced in a study of identical twins. Via MiXCR, TCRdb re-called the 5' RACE reads, giving one row per CDR3 protein. This table holds roughly 700,000 distinct CDR3 sequences, around 8.3% found once. This same sample was also part of a study on yellow fever vaccine responses in identical twins.

Sequenced input: PBMCs. The receptors derive from a woman younger than 35 in good health.

The CDR3 loop reads CAISGFYEQYF. The DNA for the CDR3 is TGTGCCATCTCAGGGTTTTACGAGCAGTACTTC. This sequence joins TRBV10-3 and TRBJ2-7; tentatively, D is TRBD1 (5 bases). Germline CDR1 and CDR2: ENHRY and SYGVKD. Trimming removed 8 bases from V and 4 bases from J, with 9 bases in between. This CDR3 has 11 amino acids.

This clonotype was counted a few times. This chain joins TRBV7-9 and TRBJ2-3; either TRBD1 or TRBD2 may fit D (6 bases each). Per germline, CDR1 SEHNR and CDR2 FQNEAQ (reference sequence). V was cut by 5 bases and J by 3 bases, with 21 bases left in between. This CDR3 has 17 amino acids. Here the CDR3 reads CASSTFTGAFGTDTQYF. CDR3 in DNA: TGTGCCAGCAGCACATTCACGGGGGCATTTGGTACAGATACGCAGTATTTT.

This clonotype has only a few counts. The chain carries TRBV7-9 and TRBJ2-3, with 7 bases lining up with TRBD2. The CDR3 is made up of 15 amino acids. Germline assignment: CDR1 SEHNR and CDR2 FQNEAQ (reference sequence). With V trimmed by 4 bases and J by 4 bases, 8 bases remained unmatched. CDR3 sequence (DNA): TGTGCCAGCAGCTCCCCACGGGGGGTCGCAGATACGCAGTATTTT. It encodes CASSSPRGVADTQYF.

This clonotype has a handful of counts. V is TRBV7-9 and J is TRBJ2-1; 7 bases fit TRBD2. The CDR3 has 16 amino acids. Germline V gives CDR1 SEHNR, CDR2 FQNEAQ (reference sequence). The V and J ends lost 1 base and 5 bases, in that order; junction bases with no gene match: 8. CDR3 sequence reads: CASSLGGASGDNEQFF. CDR3 bases: TGTGCCAGCAGCTTAGGGGGCGCTAGCGGAGACAATGAGCAGTTCTTC.

In its sample, this clonotype was seen a few times. CDR3 sequence (DNA): TGTGCCAGCAGTACGGGACAGCTCACCGGGGAGCTGTTTTTT. Translating it yields CASSTGQLTGELFF. The J gene is TRBJ2-2, the V gene TRBV7-3; 7 nucleotides match TRBD1. Germline V gene data show CDR1 as SGHTA and CDR2 as FQGTGA. This CDR3 spans 14 amino acids. After removal of 6 bases from V and 4 bases from J, the junction contained 5 bases not matched to a gene.

This rearrangement joins TRBV7-2 to TRBJ1-1; TRBD1 is a possible D gene (5 bases). The V end was cut by 4 bases, the J end by 0 bases, with 12 bases between. This CDR3 has 15 amino acids. Germline V gene data show CDR1 as SGHTA and CDR2 as FQGNSA. CDR3 DNA: TGTGCCAGCAGCTCAATAGGGGTGATGAACACTGAAGCTTTCTTT. It codes for CASSSIGVMNTEAFF. Combining the CDR3 with reference TRBV7-2 and TRBJ1-1 gives the whole variable domain GAGVSQSPSNKVTEKGKDVELRCDPISGHTALYWYRQSLGQGLEFLIYFQGNSAPDKSGLPSDRFSAERTGGSVSTLTIQRTQQEDSAVYLCASSSIGVMNTEAFFGQGTRLTVV.

This clonotype has more than one count but fewer than ten. V gene TRBV28 combines with J gene TRBJ2-5; D might be TRBD1 (6 bases). V was trimmed by 5 bases and J by 5 bases, leaving 18 bases between them. The length of the CDR3 is 15 residues. Germline lookup yields CDR1 MDHEN and CDR2 SYDVKM. The CDR3 loop is CASSTKGGRQETQYF. In nucleotides, the CDR3 is TGTGCCAGCAGTACCAAAGGGGGAAGACAGGAGACCCAGTACTTC.

On this clonotype: Sequence at one end of the junction differs from germline and may be a read error. The J gene is TRBJ2-5, the V gene TRBV7-7; D remains ambiguous. The CDR3 runs to 13 residues. Germline assignment: CDR1 SSHAT and CDR2 FNYEAQ (reference sequence). As DNA, the CDR3 is TGTGCTAGCAGCCGTTCTAACCAAGAGACCCAGTACTTC. Protein sequence: CASSRSNQETQYF.

Only a few counts were recorded for this clonotype. The chain joins TRBV10-3 to TRBJ1-6; D gene ambiguous. The CDR3 loop spans 14 amino acids. Trimming pared 5 bases from V and 10 bases from J, leaving 15 bases between. Per the germline V gene, CDR1 is ENHRY and CDR2 is SYGVKD. The CDR3 sequence is CAISSDRIGSPLHF. The CDR3 DNA is TGTGCCATCAGTTCCGACCGGATTGGGTCACCCCTCCACTTT.

This clonotype was observed at least ten times. The rearrangement joins TRBV2 to TRBJ2-7; D unresolved. Trimming removed 5 bases at V and 3 bases at J, with 11 bases between. The germline CDR1 and CDR2 sequences are SNHLY and FYNNEI. The CDR3 length is 13 residues. The CDR3 region is CASSYYSFYEQYF. CDR3 in DNA: TGTGCCAGCAGTTATTACAGTTTCTACGAGCAGTACTTC.

The rearrangement joins TRBV14 to TRBJ2-7, with D possibly being TRBD1 (6 bases). This CDR3 region has 16 residues. Germline values: CDR1 SGHDN, CDR2 FVKESK. The V end was cut by 2 bases, the J end by 2 bases, with 16 bases between. CDR3 loop: CASSQLFGTRPYEQYF. CDR3 coding DNA: TGTGCCAGCAGCCAACTTTTCGGGACAAGACCCTACGAGCAGTACTTC.

This clonotype was seen ten or more times. The V call is TRBV4-3, the J call TRBJ2-3; D gene unclear. The V gene's germline CDR1 is LGHNA and CDR2 YSLEER. V was pared by 3 bases and J by 4 bases, with 11 bases between. This CDR3 has 14 residues. DNA for the CDR3: TGCGCCAGCAGCCACCCTGGGTTATCAGATACGCAGTATTTT. This encodes CASSHPGLSDTQYF.

This clonotype appeared a few times. This chain connects TRBV5-6 to TRBJ2-5; 10 bases agree with TRBD2. The CDR3 covers 16 residues. Looked up from germline, CDR1 is SGHDT and CDR2 is YYEEEE. V gave up 5 bases and J gave up 4 bases; unmatched junction bases: 11. DNA of the CDR3: TGTGCCAGCAGGGGAAGAATGAGCGGGAGGGCAGAGACCCAGTACTTC. It translates to CASRGRMSGRAETQYF.

The J gene is TRBJ2-7, the V gene TRBV29-1; 13 bases match TRBD2. Germline loops: CDR1 SQVTM, CDR2 ANQGSEA. V shed 4 bases, J shed 5 bases, and the junction held 5 bases outside the gene matches. This CDR3 has 14 residues. The CDR3 spells CSVGGGLAGHEQYF. The DNA of the CDR3 is TGCAGCGTTGGGGGGGGACTAGCGGGGCACGAGCAGTACTTC.

V usage is TRBV4-2 and J usage is TRBJ2-3, with 15 positions matching TRBD2. There are 20 residues in the CDR3. V shed 3 bases, J shed 3 bases, and the junction held 13 bases outside the gene matches. In germline, CDR1 is LGHNA, CDR2 YNFKEQ. Here the CDR3 DNA reads TGTGCCAGCAGCCATTCTGGACTAGCGGGGGGGAGGACCCGAACAGATACGCAGTATTTT. It specifies CASSHSGLAGGRTRTDTQYF.

This clonotype appeared a few times. The rearrangement joins TRBV7-2 to TRBJ2-7, with 9 bases identical to TRBD2. This CDR3 contains 15 residues. Germline-derived CDR1 and CDR2 are SGHTA and FQGNSA. Losses at the gene ends were 0 bases for V and 2 bases for J; bases not matched to a gene: 2. The CDR3 protein is CASSLAAGGTYEQYF. The DNA of the CDR3 is TGTGCCAGCAGCTTAGCGGCGGGGGGGACCTACGAGCAGTACTTC.

This clonotype came up many times. V and J are TRBV5-1 and TRBJ2-7; D ambiguous. From germline, CDR1 is SGHRS and CDR2 YFSETQ. The germline V and J ends were trimmed by 0 bases and 6 bases, with 10 bases remaining between them. This CDR3 has 13 amino acids. The CDR3 region is CASSLVTSGEQYF. The CDR3 region has the DNA TGCGCCAGCAGCTTGGTTACCTCCGGCGAGCAGTACTTC.

This clonotype was found many times. The gene calls are TRBV20-1 and TRBJ2-7; 16 bases are shared with TRBD2. The CDR3 is 17 residues long. Germline V lookup: CDR1 DFQATT, CDR2 SNEGSKA (reference sequence). V dropped 6 bases and J dropped 1; count of bases not matched to a gene: 9. CDR3 sequence reads: CSAPGTSGGVFSYEQYF. CDR3 coding DNA: TGCAGTGCACCCGGGACTAGCGGGGGGGTTTTTTCCTACGAGCAGTACTTC.